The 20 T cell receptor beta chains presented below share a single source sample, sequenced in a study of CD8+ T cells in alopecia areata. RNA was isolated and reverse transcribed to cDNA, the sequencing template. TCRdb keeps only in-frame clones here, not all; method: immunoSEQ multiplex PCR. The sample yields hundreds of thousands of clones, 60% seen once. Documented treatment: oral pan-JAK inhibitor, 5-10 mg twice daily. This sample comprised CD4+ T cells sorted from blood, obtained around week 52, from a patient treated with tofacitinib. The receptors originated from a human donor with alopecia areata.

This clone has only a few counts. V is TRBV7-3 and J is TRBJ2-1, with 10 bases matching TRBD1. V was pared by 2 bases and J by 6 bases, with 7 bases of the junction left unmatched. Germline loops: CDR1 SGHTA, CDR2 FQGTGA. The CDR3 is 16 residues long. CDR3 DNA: TGTGCCAGCAGCTTACTCGGTGGGACAGGGGTCAATGAGCAGTTCTTC. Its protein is CASSLLGGTGVNEQFF. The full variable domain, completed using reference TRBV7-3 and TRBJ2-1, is GAGVSQTPSNKVTEKGKYVELRCDPISGHTALYWYRQSLGQGPEFLIYFQGTGAADDSGLPNDRFFAVRPEGSVSTLKIQRTERGDSAVYLCASSLLGGTGVNEQFFGPGTRLTVL.

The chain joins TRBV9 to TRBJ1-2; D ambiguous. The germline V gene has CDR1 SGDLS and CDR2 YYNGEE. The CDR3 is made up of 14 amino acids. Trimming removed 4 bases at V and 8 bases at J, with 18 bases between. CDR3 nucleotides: TGTGCCAGCAGCCCCTCAGAAGGTTGGCGGGGCTACACCTTC. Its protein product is CASSPSEGWRGYTF.

CDR3 DNA: TGTGCTAGTGGTTTGAGGCCTAACTATGGCTACACCTTC. Amino acid sequence: CASGLRPNYGYTF. The chain employs TRBV12-5 and TRBJ1-2; D unresolved. CDR3 length equals 13 residues. V lost 2 bases and J lost 0, with 4 bases in between. Germline loops: CDR1 LGHNT, CDR2 FRNRAP.

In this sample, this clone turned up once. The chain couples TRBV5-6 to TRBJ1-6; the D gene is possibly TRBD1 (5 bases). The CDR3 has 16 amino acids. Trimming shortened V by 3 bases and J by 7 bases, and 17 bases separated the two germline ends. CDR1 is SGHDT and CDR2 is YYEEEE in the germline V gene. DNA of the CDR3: TGTGCCAGCAGCTCTGGGCCTCATCGGGGGAATTCACCCCTCCACTTT. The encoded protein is CASSSGPHRGNSPLHF.

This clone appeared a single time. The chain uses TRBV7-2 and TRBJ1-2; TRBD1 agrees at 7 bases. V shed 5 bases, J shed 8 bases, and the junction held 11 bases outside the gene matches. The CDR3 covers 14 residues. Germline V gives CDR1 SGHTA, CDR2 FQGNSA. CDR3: CASSARTGPRGYTF. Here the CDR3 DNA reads TGTGCCAGCAGCGCAAGGACAGGCCCTCGGGGCTACACCTTC.

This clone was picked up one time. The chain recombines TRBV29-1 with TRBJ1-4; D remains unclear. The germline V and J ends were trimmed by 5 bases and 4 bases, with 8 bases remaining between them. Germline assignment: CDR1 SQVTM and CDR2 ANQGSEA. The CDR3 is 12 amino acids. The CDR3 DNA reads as TGCAGCGTTCACGGGGATAATGAAAAACTGTTTTTT. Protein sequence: CSVHGDNEKLFF.

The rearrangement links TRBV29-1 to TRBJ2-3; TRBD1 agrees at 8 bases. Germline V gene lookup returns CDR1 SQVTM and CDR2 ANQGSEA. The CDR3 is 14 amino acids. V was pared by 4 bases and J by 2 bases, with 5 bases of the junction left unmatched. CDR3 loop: CSVAPGGVTDTQYF. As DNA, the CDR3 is TGCAGCGTTGCACCAGGGGGCGTCACAGATACGCAGTATTTT.

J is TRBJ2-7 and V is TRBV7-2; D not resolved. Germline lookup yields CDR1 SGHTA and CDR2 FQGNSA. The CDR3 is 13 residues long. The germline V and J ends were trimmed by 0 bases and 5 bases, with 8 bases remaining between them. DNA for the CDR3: TGTGCCAGCAGCTTAGCCCCGGACCACGAGCAGTACTTC. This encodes CASSLAPDHEQYF. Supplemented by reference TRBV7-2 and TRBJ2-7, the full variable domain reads GAGVSQSPSNKVTEKGKDVELRCDPISGHTALYWYRQSLGQGLEFLIYFQGNSAPDKSGLPSDRFSAERTGGSVSTLTIQRTQQEDSAVYLCASSLAPDHEQYFGPGTRLTVT.

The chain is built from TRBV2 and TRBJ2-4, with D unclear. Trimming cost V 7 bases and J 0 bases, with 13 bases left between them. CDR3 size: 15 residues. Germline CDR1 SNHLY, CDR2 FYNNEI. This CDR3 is CASIPTKGAKNIQYF. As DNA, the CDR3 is TGTGCCAGCATCCCTACCAAGGGAGCCAAAAACATTCAGTACTTC.

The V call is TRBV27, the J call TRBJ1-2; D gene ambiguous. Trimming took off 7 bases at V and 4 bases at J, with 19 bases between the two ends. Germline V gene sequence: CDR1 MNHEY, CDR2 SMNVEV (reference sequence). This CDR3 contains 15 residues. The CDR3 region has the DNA TGTGCCAGCACCTCCCGCGCGGTAGGGCTCTATGGCTACACCTTC. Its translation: CASTSRAVGLYGYTF.

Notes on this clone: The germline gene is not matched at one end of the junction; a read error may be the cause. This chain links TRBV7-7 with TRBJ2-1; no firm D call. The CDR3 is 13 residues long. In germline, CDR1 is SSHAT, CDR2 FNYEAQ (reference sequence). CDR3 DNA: TGTGCTAGCAGCTTAGAGGCCGGCCTATTGCAGTTCTTC. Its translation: CASSLEAGLLQFF.

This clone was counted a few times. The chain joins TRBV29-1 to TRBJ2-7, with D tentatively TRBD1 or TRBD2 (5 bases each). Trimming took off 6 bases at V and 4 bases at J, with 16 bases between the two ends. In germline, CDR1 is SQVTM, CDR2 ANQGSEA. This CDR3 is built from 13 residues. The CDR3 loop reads CSVPGPSEYEQYF. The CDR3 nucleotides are TGCAGCGTACCGGGACCCTCAGAGTACGAGCAGTACTTC.

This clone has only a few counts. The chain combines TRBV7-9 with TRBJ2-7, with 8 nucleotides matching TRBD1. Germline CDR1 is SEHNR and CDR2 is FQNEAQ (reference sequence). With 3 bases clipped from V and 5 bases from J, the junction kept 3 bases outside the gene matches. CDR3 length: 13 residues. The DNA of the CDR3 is TGTGCCAGCAGCTTTTCGGACAGGGACGAGCAGTACTTC. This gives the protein CASSFSDRDEQYF.

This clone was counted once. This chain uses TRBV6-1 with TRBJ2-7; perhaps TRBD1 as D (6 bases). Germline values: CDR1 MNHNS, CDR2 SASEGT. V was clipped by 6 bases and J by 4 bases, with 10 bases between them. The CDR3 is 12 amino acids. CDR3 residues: CASRGAWYEQYF. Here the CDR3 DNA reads TGTGCCAGCAGGGGGGCGTGGTACGAGCAGTACTTC.

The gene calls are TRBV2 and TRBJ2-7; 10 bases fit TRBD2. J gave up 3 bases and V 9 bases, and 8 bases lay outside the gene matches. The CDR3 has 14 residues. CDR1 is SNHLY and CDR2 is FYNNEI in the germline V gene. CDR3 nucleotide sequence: TGTGCCAGGTGGATTAGCGGGGGGTTCTACGAGCAGTACTTC. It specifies CARWISGGFYEQYF.

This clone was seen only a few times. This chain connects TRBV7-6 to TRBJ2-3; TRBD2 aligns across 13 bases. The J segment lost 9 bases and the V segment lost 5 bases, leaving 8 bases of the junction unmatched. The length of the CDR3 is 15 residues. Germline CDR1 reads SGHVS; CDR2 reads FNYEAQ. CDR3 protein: CASSSGLAGVHTQYF. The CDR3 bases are TGTGCCAGCAGCAGCGGACTAGCGGGGGTTCACACGCAGTATTTT.

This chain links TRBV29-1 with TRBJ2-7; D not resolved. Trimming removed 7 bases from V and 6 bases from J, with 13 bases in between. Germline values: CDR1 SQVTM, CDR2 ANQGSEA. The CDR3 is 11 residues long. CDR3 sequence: CSATTGGEQYF. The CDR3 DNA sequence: TGCAGCGCAACGACCGGTGGCGAGCAGTACTTC.

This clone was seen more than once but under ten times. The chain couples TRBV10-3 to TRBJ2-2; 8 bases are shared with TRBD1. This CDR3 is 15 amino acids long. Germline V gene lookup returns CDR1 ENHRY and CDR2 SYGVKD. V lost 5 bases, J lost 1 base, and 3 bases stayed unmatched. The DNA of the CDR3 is TGTGCCATCAGTCAAGGACAGGGGAACACCGGGGAGCTGTTTTTT. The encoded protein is CAISQGQGNTGELFF.

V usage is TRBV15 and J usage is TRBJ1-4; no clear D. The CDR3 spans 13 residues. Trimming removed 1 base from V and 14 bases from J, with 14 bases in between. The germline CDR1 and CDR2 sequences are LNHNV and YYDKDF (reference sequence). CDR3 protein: CATSRADGLTLFF. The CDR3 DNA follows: TGTGCCACCAGCAGAGCCGACGGTCTTACTCTGTTTTTT.

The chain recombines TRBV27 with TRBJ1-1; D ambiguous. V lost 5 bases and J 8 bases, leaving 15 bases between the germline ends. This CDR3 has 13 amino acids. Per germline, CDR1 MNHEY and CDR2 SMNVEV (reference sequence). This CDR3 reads CASSPLTGLEAFF. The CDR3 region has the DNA TGTGCCAGCAGTCCGCTGACGGGATTGGAAGCTTTCTTT.